This T cell receptor beta chain was recorded in a study of blood T cells in healthy people across ages. Across the study: Template switching picked up about one barcoded beta molecule for each two T cells. Broader study findings: Diversity estimates drawn from one million T cells were deemed underestimates.

Trimming took off 5 bases at V and 5 bases at J, with 19 bases between the two ends. The germline V gene encodes CDR1 MNHNS and CDR2 SASEGT. The CDR3 sequence is 17 residues long. About this clonotype: The antigen remains unidentified.

The second PCR ran roughly 7 to 12 cycles with a sample-barcoded 5' primer and J-beta primers. TCRdb re-called the 5' RACE reads with MiXCR, one entry per CDR3 protein. The sample carries about 800,000 distinct CDR3 sequences, 25% recorded once. The same data also contributed to another study, on T cells of mothers and their children. That work states: Around 3.2 million TCR beta reads per child versus over 9.5 million per mother.

The source is a boy aged 5-17 years in good health. Sequencing input: blood. The chain couples TRBV6-1 to TRBJ1-6; D possibly corresponds to TRBD1 (6 bases). The CDR3 region has the DNA TGTGCCAGCAGTCGCGGAGGGGGGCGACTTGATAATTCACCCCTCCACTTT. Residues: CASSRGGGRLDNSPLHF.